What follows are 8 T cell receptor beta chains derived from one specimen sequenced in a study of cytomegalovirus exposure and HLA in healthy donors. 60 Vbeta and 13 Jbeta primers were used in PCR. This table comes from immunoSEQ multiplex PCR, and its TCRdb copy is limited to in-frame clones, with some not included. The data show about 180,000 clones, over 70% seen once. The material sequenced was PBMCs. The source is a woman in her forties or fifties in good health and CMV-seropositive.

This sequence joins TRBV18 and TRBJ1-1; TRBD1 agrees at 7 bases. Germline-derived CDR1 and CDR2 are KGHSH and LQKENI. The V and J ends lost 2 bases and 6 bases, in that order; junction bases with no gene match: 0. The CDR3 contains 12 residues. CDR3 DNA: TGTGCCAGCTCACCAGGGACAGCTGAAGCTTTCTTT. Translation: CASSPGTAEAFF.

This clone was recorded only once. The chain combines TRBV5-5 with TRBJ2-7; a possible D gene is TRBD1 (6 bases). Germline CDR1 reads SGHKS; CDR2 reads YYEKEE (reference sequence). The CDR3 has 13 residues. V lost 4 bases and J lost 0, with 8 bases in between. CDR3: CASSRQVSYEQYF. In DNA, the CDR3 is TGTGCCAGCAGCCGACAGGTCTCCTACGAGCAGTACTTC.

This clone was recorded once. The chain couples TRBV6-1 to TRBJ2-5, with D unclear. The CDR3 covers 15 residues. V lost 4 bases, J lost 3 bases, and 15 bases lay in between. CDR1 MNHNS and CDR2 SASEGT come from the germline V gene. CDR3 sequence (DNA): TGTGCCAGCAGTGTACCCAGCAACAGAGAAGAGACCCAGTACTTC. Protein: CASSVPSNREETQYF.

The chain has TRBV6-5 and TRBJ1-2; 7 positions match TRBD1. The CDR3 runs 13 residues. The V gene end was trimmed by 5 bases and the J gene end by 8 bases; junction bases not matched to a gene: 8. CDR1 MNHEY and CDR2 SVGAGI come from the germline V gene. CDR3 bases: TGTGCCAGCAGTCGAACAGGGGAGCACGGCTACACCTTC. Translating it yields CASSRTGEHGYTF.

The J gene is TRBJ2-3, the V gene TRBV7-2; 11 bases match TRBD2. This CDR3 contains 17 residues. The germline V gene has CDR1 SGHTA and CDR2 FQGNSA. After removal of 2 bases from V and 6 bases from J, the junction contained 10 bases not matched to a gene. CDR3 DNA: TGTGCCAGCAGCTTAACCCCCCGACTAGCGGGGAGGGATACGCAGTATTTT. Amino acids: CASSLTPRLAGRDTQYF.

The rearrangement links TRBV14 to TRBJ1-6, with D maybe TRBD1 (5 bases). V was trimmed by 2 bases and J by 0 bases, leaving 11 bases between them. The CDR3 is 17 amino acids. CDR1 and CDR2 from the germline V gene are SGHDN and FVKESK. CDR3 loop: CASSQLGGSSYNSPLHF. In nucleotides, the CDR3 is TGTGCCAGCAGCCAACTTGGGGGGAGCTCCTATAATTCACCCCTCCACTTT.

This clone is a singleton in its sample. The genes are TRBV6-1 and TRBJ2-7; TRBD1 matches 12 bases. The V and J ends lost 11 bases and 13 bases, in that order; junction bases with no gene match: 9. The CDR3 loop spans 11 amino acids. CDR1 is MNHNS, CDR2 SASEGT, per germline. CDR3 DNA: TGTGCCGGGGGACAGGGGGCGAGTTACTACTTC. It is translated as CAGGQGASYYF.

For this clone: One junction end disagrees with the germline gene, perhaps due to a read error. The chain links TRBV7-7 to TRBJ2-5; 14 positions agree with TRBD2. Per germline, CDR1 SSHAT and CDR2 FNYEAQ (reference sequence). The CDR3 sequence is 15 residues long. The CDR3, as DNA: TGTGCTAGCAGCCCAGGACTAGCGGGAGGAGAGACCCAGTACTTC. Translated: CASSPGLAGGETQYF.